Below are 20 T cell receptor beta chains sequenced from a single sample in a study of T cell repertoires in cytomegalovirus infection. TCRdb fed the reads into MiXCR, producing one record per CDR3 protein. The repertoire includes approximately 190,000 distinct CDR3 sequences, about 30% of them detected once, and about 31% sits in the top ten. Material: PBMCs. All receptors derive from a human donor in good health (CMV status not recorded). Some clones in this sample may be carry-over from other donors' samples.

Note on this clonotype: Mismatch with germline at one junction end may stem from a read error. The chain employs TRBV12-3 or TRBV12-4 and TRBJ2-7; no firm D call. The CDR3 runs 9 residues. CDR3 nucleotides: TGTGCCAGCAGTTTTAACTGGGACTTC. Encoded protein: CASSFNWDF.

This clonotype has a count of ten or more. The chain links TRBV7-8 to TRBJ2-3; TRBD2 matches at 12 bases. This CDR3 region has 16 residues. V was pared by 5 bases and J by 1 base, with 4 bases of the junction left unmatched. Germline V gene sequence: CDR1 SGHVS, CDR2 FQNEAQ. The CDR3 loop reads CASSPRLAGGTDTQYF. CDR3 bases: TGTGCCAGCAGCCCCCGACTAGCGGGGGGCACAGATACGCAGTATTTT.

This clonotype was observed many times. The gene calls are TRBV6-2 or TRBV6-3 and TRBJ1-5; 9 nucleotides align to TRBD1. Germline V CDR1 and CDR2: MNHEY, SVGEGT. The CDR3 contains 16 residues. The V and J ends lost 2 bases and 2 bases, in that order; junction bases with no gene match: 4. CDR3 protein: CASSYTDRGGNQPQHF. DNA of the CDR3: TGTGCCAGCAGTTACACGGACAGGGGTGGCAATCAGCCCCAGCATTTT.

This clonotype was found many times. The rearrangement links TRBV12-3 or TRBV12-4 to TRBJ2-6; TRBD1 matches 7 bases. This CDR3 region has 17 residues. V gave up 8 bases and J gave up 4 bases; unmatched junction bases: 14. The chain's CDR3 is CASSFGATGTGANVLTF. CDR3 sequence (DNA): TGTGCCAGCTCATTTGGGGCGACAGGGACCGGGGCCAACGTCCTGACTTTC.

The V call is TRBV29-1, the J call TRBJ1-2, with D possibly TRBD1 on 5 matching bases. V was clipped by 4 bases and J by 7 bases, with 13 bases between them. Germline V CDR1 and CDR2: SQVTM, ANQGSEA. The CDR3 covers 12 residues. The chain's CDR3 is CSVVSGERGYTF. The CDR3 bases are TGCAGCGTTGTTTCGGGGGAACGTGGCTACACCTTC.

The V and J genes are TRBV12-3 or TRBV12-4 and TRBJ1-6; D is unclear. Trimming shortened V by 2 bases and J by 7 bases, and 12 bases separated the two germline ends. The CDR3 is made up of 15 amino acids. CDR3 region: CASSLNPSGNSPLHF. In DNA form, the CDR3 reads TGTGCCAGCAGTTTAAACCCCTCAGGAAATTCACCCCTCCACTTT.

This chain uses TRBV20-1 with TRBJ2-1; tentatively, D is TRBD1 (5 bases). The length of the CDR3 is 14 residues. Trimming stripped 4 bases from V and 7 bases from J, with 17 bases between. Germline values: CDR1 DFQATT, CDR2 SNEGSKA (reference sequence). CDR3 sequence reads: CSANPQAPGNEQFF. The CDR3 DNA reads TGCAGTGCTAACCCACAGGCCCCAGGGAATGAGCAGTTCTTC.

This clonotype has a count of ten or more. The chain uses TRBV12-3 or TRBV12-4 and TRBJ2-2, with D unresolved. The ends were cut back, 6 bases at V and 7 bases at J, with 12 bases in the middle. CDR3 size: 13 residues. Here the CDR3 DNA reads TGTGCCAGCAGAACTCAGCTGCACGGGGAGCTGTTTTTT. Its protein is CASRTQLHGELFF.

This clonotype was counted a single time. The chain couples TRBV19 to TRBJ1-5; D is unresolved. The germline CDR1 and CDR2 sequences are LNHDA and SQIVND (reference sequence). V lost 2 bases, J lost 6 bases, and 8 bases lay in between. The CDR3 is made up of 13 amino acids. The CDR3 sequence: CASSISPPQPQHF. CDR3 in DNA: TGTGCCAGTAGTATAAGCCCGCCTCAGCCCCAGCATTTT.

The J gene is TRBJ2-2, the V gene TRBV6-2 or TRBV6-3; the match to TRBD2 covers 10 bases. J gave up 6 bases and V 6 bases, and 10 bases lay outside the gene matches. Germline CDR1 is MNHEY and CDR2 is SVGEGT. The length of the CDR3 is 16 residues. DNA of the CDR3: TGTGCCAGCAGCCCCCGGAGCGGGGGGGCCTCCGGGGAGCTGTTTTTT. This sequence encodes CASSPRSGGASGELFF.

The chain joins TRBV5-6 to TRBJ1-6, with D perhaps matching TRBD1 (5 bases). The CDR3 runs 13 residues. V lost 4 bases and J lost 10, with 12 bases in between. The germline gives CDR1 SGHDT, CDR2 YYEEEE. This CDR3 reads CASSPPGVSPLHF. CDR3 DNA: TGTGCCAGCAGCCCTCCGGGGGTATCACCCCTCCACTTT.

The genes are TRBV7-6 and TRBJ2-1, with 12 bases matching TRBD2. The germline gives CDR1 SGHVS, CDR2 FNYEAQ. The CDR3 is 16 amino acids. Germline trimming cut 5 bases from V and 5 bases from J; bases unmatched to any gene: 7. CDR3 residues: CASSLRLAGADNEQFF. CDR3 DNA sequence: TGTGCCAGCAGCCTCCGACTAGCGGGGGCAGACAATGAGCAGTTCTTC. The whole variable domain, filled in from reference TRBV7-6 and TRBJ2-1, reads GAGVSQSPRYKVTKRGQDVALRCDPISGHVSLYWYRQALGQGPEFLTYFNYEAQQDKSGLPNDRFSAERPEGSISTLTIQRTEQRDSAMYRCASSLRLAGADNEQFFGPGTRLTVL.

The chain uses TRBV7-2 and TRBJ2-1, with 7 bases fitting TRBD2. This CDR3 is 16 amino acids long. V lost 5 bases and J lost 0; bases outside the gene matches: 7. Germline V gene data show CDR1 as SGHTA and CDR2 as FQGNSA. The DNA of the CDR3 is TGTGCCAGCAGCCTTGCGGGGGACCCCTCCTACAATGAGCAGTTCTTC. This sequence encodes CASSLAGDPSYNEQFF. The complete variable domain, with remaining parts taken from reference TRBV7-2 and TRBJ2-1, reads GAGVSQSPSNKVTEKGKDVELRCDPISGHTALYWYRQSLGQGLEFLIYFQGNSAPDKSGLPSDRFSAERTGGSVSTLTIQRTQQEDSAVYLCASSLAGDPSYNEQFFGPGTRLTVL.

J is TRBJ1-6 and V is TRBV6-5; the D gene is possibly TRBD1 (5 bases). This CDR3 has 14 amino acids. V gave up 6 bases and J gave up 12 bases, with 18 bases separating them. Looked up from germline, CDR1 is MNHEY and CDR2 is SVGAGI. The CDR3: CASSGRDAGGPLHF. CDR3 sequence (DNA): TGTGCCAGCAGCGGTAGGGATGCCGGGGGACCCCTCCACTTT.

The chain has TRBV11-2 and TRBJ2-2; D is perhaps TRBD2 (6 bases). The CDR3 consists of 16 residues. The germline CDR1 and CDR2 sequences are SGHAT and FQNNGV. Trimming removed 1 base from V and 6 bases from J, with 15 bases in between. CDR3 nucleotides: TGTGCCAGCAGCTTAGCCTGGCAGGGACTCTCCGGGGAGCTGTTTTTT. Translated: CASSLAWQGLSGELFF.

The table lists this clonotype with many counts. The chain uses TRBV7-3 and TRBJ1-1; 10 bases align to TRBD1. V lost 5 bases, J lost 3 bases, and 12 bases stayed unmatched. The CDR3 contains 17 residues. The germline gives CDR1 SGHTA, CDR2 FQGTGA. The CDR3 bases are TGTGCCAGCAGCCCTGGTAGGACAGGGGGGTGGGACACTGAAGCTTTCTTT. Amino acids: CASSPGRTGGWDTEAFF.

This chain connects TRBV7-2 to TRBJ1-2, with 9 bases matching TRBD1. CDR1 and CDR2 from the germline V gene are SGHTA and FQGNSA. J gave up 4 bases and V 4 bases, and 10 bases lay outside the gene matches. The CDR3 loop spans 16 amino acids. The CDR3 DNA is TGTGCCAGCAGCTCATCCGGGACAGGGTGGTTCTATGGCTACACCTTC. Amino acid sequence: CASSSSGTGWFYGYTF.

V is TRBV6-6 and J is TRBJ1-3, with D uncertain. CDR3 length: 16 residues. The V gene lost 0 bases and the J gene lost 0 bases, with 9 bases spanning the gap. Germline V gene sequence: CDR1 MNHNY, CDR2 SVGAGI (reference sequence). As DNA, the CDR3 is TGTGCCAGCAGTTACTCGTCCACCCGCTCTGGAAACACCATATATTTT. Its translation is CASSYSSTRSGNTIYF.

This clonotype was seen more than once but under ten times. The chain joins TRBV10-3 to TRBJ2-6; 11 bases fit TRBD2. V shed 7 bases and J 0 bases; nucleotides not matched to a gene: 2. The CDR3 runs 16 residues. Germline V gene sequence: CDR1 ENHRY, CDR2 SYGVKD. The CDR3 sequence is CAIKGTSGSGANVLTF. The CDR3 region has the DNA TGTGCCATCAAAGGGACTAGCGGCTCTGGGGCCAACGTCCTGACTTTC.

This clonotype has only a few counts. The chain employs TRBV4-3 and TRBJ2-3, with 8 bases fitting TRBD2. CDR3 length equals 14 residues. The germline CDR1 and CDR2 sequences are LGHNA and YSLEER. Trimming cost V 5 bases and J 6 bases; bases outside gene matches: 7. The CDR3 region is CASSDRGGGDTQYF. The DNA of the CDR3 is TGCGCCAGCAGCGACCGGGGGGGCGGGGATACGCAGTATTTT.